This TCR beta chain was identified during a study of blood T cell dynamics during melanoma immunotherapy (dated by TCRdb to between 2020 and 2021). Regarding the complete study: All patients had metastatic melanoma and were given first-line pembrolizumab or nivolumab plus ipilimumab as standard of care in the United Kingdom. Consecutive patients formed a training cohort, and a further independent group of patients from the same centre was pooled into an external validation set. Peripheral T cell receptor repertoires of metastatic melanoma patients were profiled before and after one cycle of checkpoint inhibitor therapy to find early correlates of response.

This clone was seen a handful of times. What this receptor recognizes is not known. No much larger clonotype is one base removed from it; base qualities were not supplied. All DNA extracted from each sorted CD8+ T cell subset was loaded into the assay. TCR beta CDR3 sequences were amplified from genomic DNA with the immunoSEQ TCRb Assay kit following manufacturer instructions. The KAPA Library Quantification Kit for Illumina platforms was used to quantify pooled libraries by qPCR. Pooled libraries were sequenced on an Illumina NextSeq 500, clustered at 0.6-1.1 pM. As for the authors' bioinformatics: TCR data were analyzed with immunoSEQ ANALYZER and the R LymphoSeq package. A rearrangement efficiency score was calculated as productive divided by the sum of productive and non-productive CDR3 sequences. Clonality was measured with the Gini coefficient and diversity with the Renyi index at alpha=1, compared pairwise between timepoints within each patient. In LymphoSeq, clonal relatedness was computed with an edit distance of 3 and repertoire similarity was computed with the Bhattacharyya coefficient. Linear discriminant analysis on week-3 changes in clonality and diversity was built with the R MASS and caret packages to classify response. Entries here come from immuneACCESS through TCRdb and include only in-frame sequences with V and J called. Some clones fail to appear in such tables; in the studies checked, an unresolved V gene covers under half of the shortfall, and the cause of the remainder is unknown. V and J calls and clone size are given by that table; D and trimming were obtained from the DNA. The sample has a few hundred clones on record, approximately 78% of them singletons. The ten largest clones represent around 5% of the sample.

Summary of the overall study and its limitations: The relatively small sample size was acknowledged as something that could potentially limit how far the results can be generalized. Of the sorted CD8+ subsets, TIE cells had both the greatest clonality and the greatest similarity to cfDNA CDR3 sequences, which suggests active turnover converging on dominant clones. Whether the T cell clones behind the repertoire changes were melanoma-specific or instead reflected general immune activation was something the study could not determine.

Taken with the paper, the label for time point translates to: pre-treatment baseline. Blood samples were taken before treatment (T0) and at week 3 (W3), following the first cycle of checkpoint blockade. Except for two patients with rapid clinical progression, response was assessed 12 weeks after the first infusion by RECIST 1.1; disease control meant complete response, partial response or stable disease. Patients were excluded for prior systemic cancer treatment, concomitant immunosuppressant therapy or synchronous other active malignancies. Sorted CD8+ memory and naive T cell subsets were sequenced at T0 and W3 from six patients, of whom three were progressing and three had disease control. Lymphoprep and SepMate tubes were used to isolate PBMC from blood, and red cell lysis was then performed. DNA from PBMC and sorted T cell subsets was extracted with QIAamp DNA Blood Mini kits. CD8+ T cell subsets were sorted live on a FACSAria III cytometer and then frozen prior to DNA extraction. Fresh PBMC for flow cytometry were held at 4°C in PBS with approximately 2% fetal bovine serum and analyzed within 25 hours.

Counted from cysteine to phenylalanine, this CDR3 has 17 amino acids. Here the CDR3 DNA is all that survives: 51 bases in frame from base 1. As encoded in the germline V gene (reference sequence), CDR1 is SEHNR while CDR2 is FQNEAQ. V was cut back by 5 bases and J by 2 bases, leaving a gap of 19 bases between them. The V and J segments used are TRBV7-9 and TRBJ2-1; a tentative D match to TRBD2 spans 6 bases. This specimen was central memory CD8+ T cells from blood, taken from a patient treated with checkpoint blockade. This clonotype originated in a human donor with melanoma. The CDR3 region reads CASSPREKRAAYNEQFF. The nucleotide sequence reads as follows: TGTGCCAGCAGCCCTAGGGAGAAGCGGGCCGCCTACAATGAGCAGTTCTTC.